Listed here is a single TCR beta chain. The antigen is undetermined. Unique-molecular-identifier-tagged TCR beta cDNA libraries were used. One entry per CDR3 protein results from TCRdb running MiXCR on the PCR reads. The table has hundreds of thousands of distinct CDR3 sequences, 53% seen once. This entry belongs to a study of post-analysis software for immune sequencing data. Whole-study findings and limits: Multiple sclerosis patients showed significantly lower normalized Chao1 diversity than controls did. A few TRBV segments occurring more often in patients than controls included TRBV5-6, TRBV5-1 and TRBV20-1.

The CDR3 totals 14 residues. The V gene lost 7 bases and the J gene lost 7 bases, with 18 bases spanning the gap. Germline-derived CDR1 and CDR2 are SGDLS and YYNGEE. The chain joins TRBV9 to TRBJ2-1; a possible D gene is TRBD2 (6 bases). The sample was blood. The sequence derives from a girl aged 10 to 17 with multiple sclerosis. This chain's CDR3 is CASGRRGPTNEQFF. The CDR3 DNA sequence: TGTGCCAGCGGCAGGCGGGGCCCAACAAATGAGCAGTTCTTC.